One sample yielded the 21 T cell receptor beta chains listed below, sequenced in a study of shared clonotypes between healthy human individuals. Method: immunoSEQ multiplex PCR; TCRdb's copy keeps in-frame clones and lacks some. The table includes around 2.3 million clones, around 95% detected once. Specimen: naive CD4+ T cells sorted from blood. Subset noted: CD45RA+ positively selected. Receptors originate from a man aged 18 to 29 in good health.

CDR3 coding DNA: TGTGCCAGCAGTGACGGGGCCCGGGTGACTTTCTTT. It yields the protein CASSDGARVTFF. The V call is TRBV2, the J call TRBJ1-1; weak D call: TRBD1 (5 bases). This CDR3 has 12 residues. V was cut by 3 bases and J by 12 bases, with 14 bases left in between. Germline V CDR1 and CDR2: SNHLY, FYNNEI.

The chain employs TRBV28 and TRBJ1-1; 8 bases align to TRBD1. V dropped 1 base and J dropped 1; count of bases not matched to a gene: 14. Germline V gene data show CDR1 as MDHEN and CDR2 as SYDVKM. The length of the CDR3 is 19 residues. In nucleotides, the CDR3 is TGTGCCAGCAGTTTATTCTCTCTGGGTCAGGGGGCCGCGAACACTGAAGCTTTCTTT. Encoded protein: CASSLFSLGQGAANTEAFF. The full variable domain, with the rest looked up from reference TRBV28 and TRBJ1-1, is DVKVTQSSRYLVKRTGEKVFLECVQDMDHENMFWYRQDPGLGLRLIYFSYDVKMKEKGDIPEGYSVSREKKERFSLILESASTNQTSMYLCASSLFSLGQGAANTEAFFGQGTRLTVV.

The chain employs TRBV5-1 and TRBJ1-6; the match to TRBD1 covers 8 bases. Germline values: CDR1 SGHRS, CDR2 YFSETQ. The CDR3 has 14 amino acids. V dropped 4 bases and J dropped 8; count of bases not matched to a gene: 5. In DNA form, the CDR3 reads TGCGCCAGCAGCGGGACAGGAATGTATTCACCCCTCCACTTT. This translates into CASSGTGMYSPLHF.

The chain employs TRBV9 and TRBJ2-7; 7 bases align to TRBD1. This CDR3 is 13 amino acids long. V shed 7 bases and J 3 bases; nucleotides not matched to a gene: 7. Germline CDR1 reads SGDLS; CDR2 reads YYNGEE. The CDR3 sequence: CASGTAFGYEQYF. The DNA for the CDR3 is TGTGCCAGCGGGACAGCCTTTGGCTACGAGCAGTACTTC.

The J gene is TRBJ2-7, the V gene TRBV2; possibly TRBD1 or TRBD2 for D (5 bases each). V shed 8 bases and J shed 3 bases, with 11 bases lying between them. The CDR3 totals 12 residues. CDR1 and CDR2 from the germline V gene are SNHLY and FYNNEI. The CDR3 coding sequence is TGTGCCAGCGGGACCGGGTTCTACGAGCAGTACTTC. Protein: CASGTGFYEQYF.

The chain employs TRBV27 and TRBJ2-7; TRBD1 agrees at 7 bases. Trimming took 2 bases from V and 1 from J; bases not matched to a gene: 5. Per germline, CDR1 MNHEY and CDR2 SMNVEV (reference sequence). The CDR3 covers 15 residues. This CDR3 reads CASSLEPGGSYEQYF. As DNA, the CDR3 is TGTGCCAGCAGTTTAGAACCAGGGGGATCCTACGAGCAGTACTTC.

The CDR3 nucleotides read TGTGCCAGCAACCGGGACAGGGGGACGTATGGCTACACCTTC. Amino acid sequence: CASNRDRGTYGYTF. V is TRBV28 and J is TRBJ1-2, with TRBD1 matching over 11 bases. This CDR3 is 14 amino acids long. The ends lost 7 bases at V and 5 bases at J; junction bases unmatched: 6. Germline CDR1 and CDR2: MDHEN and SYDVKM.

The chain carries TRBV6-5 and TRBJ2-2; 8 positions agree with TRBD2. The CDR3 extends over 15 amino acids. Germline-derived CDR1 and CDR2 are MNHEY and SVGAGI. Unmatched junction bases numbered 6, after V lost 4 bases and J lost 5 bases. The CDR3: CASSLSGGYTGELFF. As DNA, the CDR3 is TGTGCCAGCAGTTTGTCGGGAGGGTATACCGGGGAGCTGTTTTTT.

CDR3 loop: CASSYSGLNGEKLFF. The CDR3 nucleotides are TGTGCCAGCAGTTACTCAGGGTTGAACGGTGAAAAACTGTTTTTT. This chain connects TRBV2 to TRBJ1-4; a weak D match, TRBD1 (5 bases). The CDR3 consists of 15 residues. Germline CDR1 reads SNHLY; CDR2 reads FYNNEI. Trimming cost V 5 bases and J 7 bases, with 17 bases left between them.

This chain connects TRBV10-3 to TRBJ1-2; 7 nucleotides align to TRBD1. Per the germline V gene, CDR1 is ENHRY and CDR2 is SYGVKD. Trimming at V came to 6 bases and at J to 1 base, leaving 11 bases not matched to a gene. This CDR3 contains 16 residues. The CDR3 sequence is CAIRRGGQVVNYGYTF. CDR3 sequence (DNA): TGTGCCATCAGAAGAGGAGGACAGGTGGTTAACTATGGCTACACCTTC.

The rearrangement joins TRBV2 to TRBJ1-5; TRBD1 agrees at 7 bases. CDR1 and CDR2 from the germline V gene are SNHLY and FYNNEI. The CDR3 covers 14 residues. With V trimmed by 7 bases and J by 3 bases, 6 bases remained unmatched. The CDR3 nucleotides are TGTGCCAGCACTGACAGGGATTTCAATCAGCCCCAGCATTTT. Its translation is CASTDRDFNQPQHF.

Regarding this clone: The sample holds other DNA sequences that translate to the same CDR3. CDR3 nucleotides: TGTGCCAGCTCACCAGAGGCTAGCGCAGATACGCAGTATTTT. It codes for CASSPEASADTQYF. The rearrangement uses TRBV18 and TRBJ2-3; possible D gene TRBD2, 6 bases. Trimming took 2 bases from V and 4 from J, leaving 10 bases between them. There are 14 residues in the CDR3. Germline V CDR1 and CDR2: KGHSH, LQKENI.

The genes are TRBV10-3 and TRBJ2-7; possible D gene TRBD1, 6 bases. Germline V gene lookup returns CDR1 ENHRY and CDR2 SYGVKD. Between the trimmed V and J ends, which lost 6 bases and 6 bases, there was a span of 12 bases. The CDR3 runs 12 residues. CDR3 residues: CAISRDMGEQYF. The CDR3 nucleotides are TGTGCCATCAGCCGGGACATGGGCGAGCAGTACTTC.

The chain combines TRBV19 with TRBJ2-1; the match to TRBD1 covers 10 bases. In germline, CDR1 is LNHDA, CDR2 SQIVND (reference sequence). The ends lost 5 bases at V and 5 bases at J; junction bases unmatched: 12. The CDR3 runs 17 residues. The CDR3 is CASSLDRGQIGHNEQFF. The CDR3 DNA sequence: TGTGCCAGTAGTCTCGACAGGGGGCAAATTGGACACAATGAGCAGTTCTTC.

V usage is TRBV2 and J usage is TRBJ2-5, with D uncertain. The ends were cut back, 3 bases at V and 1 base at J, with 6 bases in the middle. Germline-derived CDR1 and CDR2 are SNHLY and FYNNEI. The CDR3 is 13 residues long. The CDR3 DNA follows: TGTGCCAGCAGTGACAGGTTCCAAGAGACCCAGTACTTC. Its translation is CASSDRFQETQYF.

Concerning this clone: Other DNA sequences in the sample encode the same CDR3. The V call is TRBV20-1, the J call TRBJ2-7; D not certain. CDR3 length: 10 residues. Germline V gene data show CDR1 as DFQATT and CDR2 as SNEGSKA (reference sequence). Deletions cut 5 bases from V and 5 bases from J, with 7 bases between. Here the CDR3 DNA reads TGCAGTGCTGGCCACCACGAGCAGTACTTC. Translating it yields CSAGHHEQYF.

The CDR3 protein is CASSPPGLSPNFGYTF. CDR3 sequence (DNA): TGTGCCAGCTCACCACCCGGGTTGTCCCCAAATTTCGGCTACACCTTC. The V and J genes are TRBV18 and TRBJ1-2; no firm D call. Germline V gives CDR1 KGHSH, CDR2 LQKENI. The V and J ends lost 0 bases and 8 bases respectively, with 19 bases between them. The CDR3 sequence is 16 residues long.

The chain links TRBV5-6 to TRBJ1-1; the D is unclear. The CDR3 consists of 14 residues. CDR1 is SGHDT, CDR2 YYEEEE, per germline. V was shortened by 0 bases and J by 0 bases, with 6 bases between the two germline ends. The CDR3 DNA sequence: TGTGCCAGCAGCTTGGCGGTCATGAACACTGAAGCTTTCTTT. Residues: CASSLAVMNTEAFF.

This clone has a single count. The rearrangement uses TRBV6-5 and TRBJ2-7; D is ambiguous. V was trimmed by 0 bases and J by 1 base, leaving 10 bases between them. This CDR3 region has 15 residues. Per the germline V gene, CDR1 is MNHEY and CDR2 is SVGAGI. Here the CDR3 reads CASSYSRRQSYEQYF. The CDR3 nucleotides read TGTGCCAGCAGTTACTCGCGGCGGCAGTCCTACGAGCAGTACTTC.

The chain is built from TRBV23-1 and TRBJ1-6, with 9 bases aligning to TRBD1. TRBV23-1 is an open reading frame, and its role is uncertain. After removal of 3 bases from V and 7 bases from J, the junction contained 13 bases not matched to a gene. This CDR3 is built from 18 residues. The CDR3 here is CASSHLTGGIVLNSPLHF. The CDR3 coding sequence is TGCGCCAGCAGTCATCTTACAGGGGGCATAGTTTTGAATTCACCCCTCCACTTT.

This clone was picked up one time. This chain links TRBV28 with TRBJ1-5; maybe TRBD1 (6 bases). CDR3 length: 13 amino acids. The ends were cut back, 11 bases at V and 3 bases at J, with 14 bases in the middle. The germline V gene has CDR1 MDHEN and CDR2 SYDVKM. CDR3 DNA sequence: TGTGCCCTCGACGGGGGCCCCAATCAGCCCCAGCATTTT. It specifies CALDGGPNQPQHF.